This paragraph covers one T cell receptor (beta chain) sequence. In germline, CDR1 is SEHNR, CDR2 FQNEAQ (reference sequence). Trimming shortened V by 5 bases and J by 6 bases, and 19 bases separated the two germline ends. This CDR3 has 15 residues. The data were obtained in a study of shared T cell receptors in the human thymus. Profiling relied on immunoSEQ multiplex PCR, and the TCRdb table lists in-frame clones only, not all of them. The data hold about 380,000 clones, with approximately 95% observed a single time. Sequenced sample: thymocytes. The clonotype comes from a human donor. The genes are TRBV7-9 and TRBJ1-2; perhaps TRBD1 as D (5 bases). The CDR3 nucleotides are TGTGCCAGCAGCACCCTGGGGGTGTGGTCTCATGGCTACACCTTC. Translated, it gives CASSTLGVWSHGYTF.